The clone carrying this TCR beta chain showed up just a few times. Its antigen is not identified. At the DNA level, this CDR3 is encoded by other sequences in the same sample as well. This record belongs to a study of beta chain features in type 1 diabetes. The entirety of the isolated RNA underwent reverse transcription, so expressed TCRB transcripts were sequenced. Using immunoSEQ multiplex PCR, the repertoire was profiled, and TCRdb retains in-frame clones only, with some absent. The table records some 660,000 clones, over 13% of them present only once. The CDR3 is 11 amino acids. Germline CDR1 and CDR2: KGHSH and LQKENI. Deletions cut 6 bases from V and 1 base from J, with 4 bases between. Overall study results and limits: Any role of HLA type in TCRB rearrangement remained unresolved here. Type 1 diabetes patients had TCRB CDR3s that were shorter (moderately but significantly so) in all four CD4+ subsets.

The chain recombines TRBV18 with TRBJ2-7; D is undetermined. The sequenced sample was naive CD4+ T cells from blood. This TCR came from a man between 18 and 29 years old with type 1 diabetes. The CDR3 loop is CASSSSYEQYF. CDR3 coding DNA: TGTGCCAGCTCGTCTTCCTACGAGCAGTACTTC. Drawing the rest from reference TRBV18 and TRBJ2-7, the complete variable domain is NAGVMQNPRHLVRRRGQEARLRCSPMKGHSHVYWYRQLPEEGLKFMVYLQKENIIDESGMPKERFSAEFPKEGPSILRIQQVVRGDSAAYFCASSSSYEQYFGPGTRLTVT.